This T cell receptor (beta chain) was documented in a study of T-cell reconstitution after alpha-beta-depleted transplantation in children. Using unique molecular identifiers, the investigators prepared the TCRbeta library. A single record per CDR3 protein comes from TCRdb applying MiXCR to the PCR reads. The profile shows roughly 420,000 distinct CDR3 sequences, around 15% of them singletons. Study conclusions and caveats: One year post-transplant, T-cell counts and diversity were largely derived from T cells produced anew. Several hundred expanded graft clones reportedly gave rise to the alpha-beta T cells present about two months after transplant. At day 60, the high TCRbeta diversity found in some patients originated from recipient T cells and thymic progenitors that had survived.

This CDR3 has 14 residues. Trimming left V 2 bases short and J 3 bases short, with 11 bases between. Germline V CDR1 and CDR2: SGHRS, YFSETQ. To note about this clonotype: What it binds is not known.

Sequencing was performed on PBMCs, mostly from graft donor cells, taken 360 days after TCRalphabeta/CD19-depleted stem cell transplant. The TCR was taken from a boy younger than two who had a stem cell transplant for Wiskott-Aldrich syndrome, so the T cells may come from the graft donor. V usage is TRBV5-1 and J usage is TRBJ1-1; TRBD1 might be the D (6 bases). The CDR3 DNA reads TGCGCCAGCAGCTTCGACAGGAGATACACTGAAGCTTTCTTT. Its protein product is CASSFDRRYTEAFF.